This TCR beta chain emerged from a study of molecular identifiers for immune sequencing clone quantification. Libraries for naive CD8 T cells, which were made from around 20,000 to 1,000,000 sorted cells, drew on 10%, 30% or 50% of the RNA. Sorting isolated naive CD8 T cells as CD8+CD4-CCR7+CD45RA+ events. Between the trimmed V and J ends, which lost 2 bases and 4 bases, there was a span of 21 bases. The germline V gene encodes CDR1 ENHRY and CDR2 SYGVKD. This CDR3 is 18 amino acids long. This clonotype occurred a few times. TCRdb used MiXCR to reprocess the PCR reads, holding one entry per CDR3 protein. In the table there are about 510,000 distinct CDR3 sequences, 20% to 25% of which are singletons.

This sequence was found in a human donor in good health. Some libraries in this study had Jurkat cell RNA spiked in. The rearrangement uses TRBV10-3 and TRBJ2-1, with D perhaps given as TRBD1 or TRBD2 (5 bases each). Sample: naive CD8+ T cells from blood, with Jurkat cell RNA spiked in. The subset was: FACS-sorted CD8+CD4-CCR7+CD45RA+ naive T cells. CDR3 DNA sequence: TGTGCCATCAGTGAGGAAGAGGGTATCGGGACCTATTACAATGAGCAGTTCTTC. Protein: CAISEEEGIGTYYNEQFF.